Reported below is one T cell receptor (beta chain). What it recognizes is unknown. An even split of each subset's genomic DNA across several immunoSEQ plates was performed. The repertoire was sequenced with immunoSEQ multiplex PCR; TCRdb's copy has only in-frame clones and lacks some. The sample includes about 980,000 clones, less than 85% of them seen just once. V was trimmed by 7 bases and J by 1 base, leaving 7 bases between them. Germline V CDR1 and CDR2: DFQATT, SNEGSKA (reference sequence). The CDR3 is 11 amino acids. This sample stems from a study of shared clonotypes between healthy human individuals. Study observations and caveats: Non-shared clonotypes displayed generation probabilities falling below those of clonotypes present in all four donors.

The donors, healthy adults who were HIV-negative, had experienced no recent acute infections or vaccinations. J is TRBJ1-1 and V is TRBV20-1; D call uncertain. The receptor's source is a man between 18 and 29 years old in good health. Source material: memory CD4+ T cells sorted from blood. Sample subset: CD45RA-negative fraction. As DNA, the CDR3 is TGCAGTGGGTCGACGAACACTGAAGCTTTCTTT. It is translated as CSGSTNTEAFF.